This TCR beta chain was sequenced during a study of OX40 agonist ivuxolimab in advanced cancers. The overall study: With ivuxolimab, an agonistic anti-OX40 (CD134) antibody, patients were treated. Study conclusions and caveats: The mean number of expanded clones was higher in CD8+ T cells than in CD4+. The 0.1-3.0 mg/kg partial responders had among the lowest clonal expansion. Clonal expansion by week 6 occurred in CD4+ and CD8+ blood T cells (at 0.1 to 3.0 mg/kg).

Germline assignment: CDR1 MDHEN and CDR2 SYDVKM. This CDR3 has 17 amino acids. About this clone itself: Antigen unknown.

TCRdb's copy holds only in-frame clones and misses some; the assay was immunoSEQ multiplex PCR. The sample comprises 95,000 or so clones, around 82% of which are singletons, and less than 5% rests with the top ten. V gene TRBV28 combines with J gene TRBJ2-5, with 13 bases fitting TRBD2. The DNA end lines up better with TRBJ2-7; the J call may be wrong. This specimen was CD4+ or CD8+ T cells sorted from blood, taken in a trial of the OX40 agonist ivuxolimab. The clonotype originates from an adult with an advanced solid tumor such as melanoma, head and neck, liver or kidney cancer. DNA for the CDR3: TGTGCCAGCAGTCTCAATGGACTAGCGGGAGTAGGCCACGAGCAGTACTTC. Encoded protein: CASSLNGLAGVGHEQYF.